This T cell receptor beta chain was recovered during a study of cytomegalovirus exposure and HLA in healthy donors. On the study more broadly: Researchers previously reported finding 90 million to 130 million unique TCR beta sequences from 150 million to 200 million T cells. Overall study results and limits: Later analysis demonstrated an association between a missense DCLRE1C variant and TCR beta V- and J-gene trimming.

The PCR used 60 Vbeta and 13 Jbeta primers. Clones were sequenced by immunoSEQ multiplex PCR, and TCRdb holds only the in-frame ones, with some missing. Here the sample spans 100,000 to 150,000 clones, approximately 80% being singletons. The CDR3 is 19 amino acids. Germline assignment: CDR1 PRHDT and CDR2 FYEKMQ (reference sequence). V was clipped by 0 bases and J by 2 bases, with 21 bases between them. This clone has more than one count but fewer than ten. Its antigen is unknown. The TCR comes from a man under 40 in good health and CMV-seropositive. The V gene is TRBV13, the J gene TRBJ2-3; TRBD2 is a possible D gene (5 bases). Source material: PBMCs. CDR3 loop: CASSLGGMAGLKTTDTQYF. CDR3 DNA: TGTGCCAGCAGCTTAGGAGGCATGGCGGGCCTGAAAACCACAGATACGCAGTATTTT. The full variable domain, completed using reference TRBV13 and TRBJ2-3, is AAGVIQSPRHLIKEKRETATLKCYPIPRHDTVYWYQQGPGQDPQFLISFYEKMQSDKGSIPDRFSAQQFSDYHSELNMSSLELGDSALYFCASSLGGMAGLKTTDTQYFGPGTRLTVL.